This TCR beta chain was observed in a study of cytomegalovirus exposure and HLA in healthy donors. Notes on the study in general: Associated with cytomegalovirus, according to the listing, were 150 to 200 TCR beta chains. From TCR beta sequences, most subjects' HLA-A and HLA-B alleles were reportedly predicted accurately. A later analysis linked a missense variant in DCLRE1C to the trimming of TCR beta V and J genes.

As to this clone: Its antigen remains unknown.

The CDR3 is 18 residues long. Germline CDR1 reads KGHSY; CDR2 reads FQNENV. With V trimmed by 4 bases and J by 7 bases, 15 bases remained unmatched. The study ran its PCR with 60 Vbeta and 13 Jbeta primers. The table came from immunoSEQ multiplex PCR; TCRdb's copy has only in-frame clones and leaves some out. The top ten clones hold roughly 2.2% of a sample with around 150,000 clones, about four fifths of them seen once. The chain is built from TRBV16 and TRBJ1-6; 8 positions agree with TRBD1. The clonotype originates from a man aged 25 to 45 in good health and CMV-seronegative. The sample consisted of PBMCs. The CDR3 reads CASSPRGSRGLTNSPLHF. For the CDR3, the DNA is TGTGCCAGCAGCCCCCGGGGTTCCAGGGGGCTTACCAATTCACCCCTCCACTTT.